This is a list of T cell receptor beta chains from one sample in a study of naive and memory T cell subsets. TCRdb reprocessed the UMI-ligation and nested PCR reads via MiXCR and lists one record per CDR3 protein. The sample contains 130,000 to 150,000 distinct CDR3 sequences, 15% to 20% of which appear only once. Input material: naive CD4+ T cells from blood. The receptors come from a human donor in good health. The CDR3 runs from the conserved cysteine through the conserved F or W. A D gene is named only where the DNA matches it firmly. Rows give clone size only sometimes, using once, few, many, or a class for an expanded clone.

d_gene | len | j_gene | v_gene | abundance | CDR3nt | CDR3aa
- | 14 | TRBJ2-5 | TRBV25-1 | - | TGTGCCAGCAGTGAAGTTCCAGGGGGGGAGACCCAGTACTTC | CASSEVPGGETQYF
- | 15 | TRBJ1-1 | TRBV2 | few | TGTGCCAGCAGTGAATGGGGGGGGTTGAACACTGAAGCTTTCTTT | CASSEWGGLNTEAFF
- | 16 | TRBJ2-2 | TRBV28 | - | TGTGCCAGCAGCCCCCCAGGAGGCGGAAACACCGGGGAGCTGTTTTTT | CASSPPGGGNTGELFF
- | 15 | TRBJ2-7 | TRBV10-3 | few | TGTGCCATCAGGGGCCAGGGATTGGTAGGGGGCGAGCAGTACTTC | CAIRGQGLVGGEQYF
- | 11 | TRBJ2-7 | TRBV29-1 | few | TGCAGCGTTGTACGGGCCTACGAGCAGTACTTC | CSVVRAYEQYF
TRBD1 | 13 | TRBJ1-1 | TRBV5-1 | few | TGCGCCAGCAGCCGAAGGACAGGGATTGAAGCTTTCTTT | CASSRRTGIEAFF
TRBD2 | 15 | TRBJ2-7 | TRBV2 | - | TGTGCCAGCAGTGATAGCGGGACTAGCGTCTACGAGCAGTACTTC | CASSDSGTSVYEQYF
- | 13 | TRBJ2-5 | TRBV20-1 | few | TGCAGTGCTAGTAAGCAGGCACAAGAGACCCAGTACTTC | CSASKQAQETQYF
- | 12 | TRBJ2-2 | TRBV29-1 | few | TGCAGCGTTGAAGGGTCCACCGGGGAGCTGTTTTTT | CSVEGSTGELFF
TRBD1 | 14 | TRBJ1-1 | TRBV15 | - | TGTGCCACCAGCCCGGGACAGGGGAACACTGAAGCTTTCTTT | CATSPGQGNTEAFF
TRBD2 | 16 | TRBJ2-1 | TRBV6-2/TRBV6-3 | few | TGTGCCAGCAGTTATTTAGCGGGAGGGTCGAGGAATGAGCAGTTCTTC | CASSYLAGGSRNEQFF
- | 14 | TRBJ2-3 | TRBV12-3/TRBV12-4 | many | TGTGCCAGCAGTTTAGGACTGTACACAGATACGCAGTATTTT | CASSLGLYTDTQYF
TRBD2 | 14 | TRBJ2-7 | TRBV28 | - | TGTGCCAGCAGTCCCAGCGGGAGAGCGGAAGAGCAGTACTTC | CASSPSGRAEEQYF
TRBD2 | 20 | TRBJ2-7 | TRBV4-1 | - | TGCGCCAGCAGCCGAGAACCGGGACTAGCGGGAGGGCCCAACTCCTACGAGCAGTACTTC | CASSREPGLAGGPNSYEQYF
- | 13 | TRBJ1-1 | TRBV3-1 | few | TGTGCCAGCAGCCAGGACTTAGGAGGTGAAGCTTTCTTT | CASSQDLGGEAFF
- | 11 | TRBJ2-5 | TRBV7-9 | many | TGTGCCAGCAGTTCGGAAGAGACCCAGTACTTC | CASSSEETQYF
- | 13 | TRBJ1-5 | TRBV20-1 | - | TGCAGTGCTAGAGACAGGGACAATCAGCCCCAGCATTTT | CSARDRDNQPQHF
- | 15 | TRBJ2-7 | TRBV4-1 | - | TGCGCCAGCAGCCAAGGCGAATGGGCAACCTACGAGCAGTACTTC | CASSQGEWATYEQYF
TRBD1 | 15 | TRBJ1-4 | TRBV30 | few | TGTGCCAGCGCAGGGGGGCAGGCGACTAATGAAAAACTGTTTTTT | CASAGGQATNEKLFF
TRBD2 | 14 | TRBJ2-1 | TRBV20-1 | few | TGCAGTGCTAGTCGGAGCGGGAGTTTCAATGAGCAGTTCTTC | CSASRSGSFNEQFF
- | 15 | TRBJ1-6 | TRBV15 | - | TGTGCCACCGGAAAAGGGGGGAATAATGGTTCACCCCTCCACTTT | CATGKGGNNGSPLHF
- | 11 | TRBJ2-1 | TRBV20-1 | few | TGCAGTGCTAGAGCATACAATGAGCAGTTCTTC | CSARAYNEQFF
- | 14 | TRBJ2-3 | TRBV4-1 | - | TGCGCCAGCAGCCAAGTGGGTAGCACAGATACGCAGTATTTT | CASSQVGSTDTQYF
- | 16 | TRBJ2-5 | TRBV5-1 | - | TGCGCCAACAGCTTGGCCAGGTTCGGGGGGCTAGAGACCCAGTACTTC | CANSLARFGGLETQYF
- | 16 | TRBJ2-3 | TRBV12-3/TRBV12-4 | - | TGTGCCAGCAGTTCGTCTAGCGCAACTAGCACAGATACGCAGTATTTT | CASSSSSATSTDTQYF
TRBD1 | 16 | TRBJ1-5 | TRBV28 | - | TGTGCCAGCAGTCAGTGGGACAGGGGCATTGGGCAGCCCCAGCATTTT | CASSQWDRGIGQPQHF
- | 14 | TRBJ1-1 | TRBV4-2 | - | TGTGCCAGCAGCCAAGCATCCCCGGGGACTGAAGCTTTCTTT | CASSQASPGTEAFF
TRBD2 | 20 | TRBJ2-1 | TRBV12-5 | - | TGTGCTAGTGGTGTTATTCTCGCGGGCGGGAGGACCCTCAGAGACAATGAGCAGTTCTTC | CASGVILAGGRTLRDNEQFF
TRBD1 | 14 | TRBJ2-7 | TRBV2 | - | TGTGCCAGCAGTGAAAGGACAGGGGCCTACGAGCAGTACTTC | CASSERTGAYEQYF
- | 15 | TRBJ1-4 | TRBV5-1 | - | TGCGCCAGCAGCTTGGCCGGCACTTCGGGAGAAAAACTGTTTTTT | CASSLAGTSGEKLFF
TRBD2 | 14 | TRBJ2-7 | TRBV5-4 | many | TGTGCCAGCAGGATAGCGGGAGGGAACTACGAGCAGTACTTC | CASRIAGGNYEQYF
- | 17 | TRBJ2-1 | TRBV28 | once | TGTGCCAGCAGTCCCCCAAAGGGTAGCGGAGGTCGGAATGAGCAGTTCTTC | CASSPPKGSGGRNEQFF
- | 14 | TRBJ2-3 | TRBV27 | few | TGTGCCAGCAGTTTAGGCGGGATCACAGATACGCAGTATTTT | CASSLGGITDTQYF
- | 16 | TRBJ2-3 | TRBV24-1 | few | TGTGCCACCAGTGAACCTGAACCCCTAACCTCAGATACGCAGTATTTT | CATSEPEPLTSDTQYF
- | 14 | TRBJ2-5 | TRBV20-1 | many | TGCAGTGCTAGAGACTACAGGGACCAAGAGACCCAGTACTTC | CSARDYRDQETQYF
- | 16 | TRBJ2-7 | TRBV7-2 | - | TGTGCCAGCAGCTCAACCCTAGTCTCCGTCTCCTACGAGCAGTACTTC | CASSSTLVSVSYEQYF
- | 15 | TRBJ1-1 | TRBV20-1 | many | TGCAGTGCTAGAGAATCCATTTGGGGATTCTTGGAAGCTTTCTTT | CSARESIWGFLEAFF
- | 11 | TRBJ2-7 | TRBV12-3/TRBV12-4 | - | TGTGCCAGCAGCCTAGCGTGGGAGCAGTACTTC | CASSLAWEQYF
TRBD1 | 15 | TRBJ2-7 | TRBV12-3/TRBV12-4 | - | TGTGCCAGCAGTTTTAGGGGACAGGGTATCCACGAGCAGTACTTC | CASSFRGQGIHEQYF
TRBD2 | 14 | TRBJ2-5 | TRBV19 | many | TGTGCCAGCAGGTCTCTAGCGGGGAAAGAGACCCAGTACTTC | CASRSLAGKETQYF
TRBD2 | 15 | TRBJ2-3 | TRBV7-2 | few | TGTGCCAGCACCCTTTTGGGGGAGGGCCTTGATACGCAGTATTTT | CASTLLGEGLDTQYF
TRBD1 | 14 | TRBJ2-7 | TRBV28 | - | TGTGCCAGCAGTTCCCAGACAGGGGTCTACGAGCAGTACTTC | CASSSQTGVYEQYF
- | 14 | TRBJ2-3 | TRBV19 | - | TGTACCAGCTCGGACGCCACTAGCACAGATACGCAGTATTTT | CTSSDATSTDTQYF
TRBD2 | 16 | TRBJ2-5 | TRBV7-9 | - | TGTGCCGGCAGCTCGTCGAATAGCGGGAGTTTAGAGACCCAGTACTTC | CAGSSSNSGSLETQYF
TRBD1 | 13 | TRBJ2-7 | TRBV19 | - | TGTGCCAGTAGTTTACAGGGGACCAACGAGCAGTACTTC | CASSLQGTNEQYF
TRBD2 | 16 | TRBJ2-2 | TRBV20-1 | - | TGCAGTGCTAGAGGACTAGCGGGTACCGATACCGGGGAGCTGTTTTTT | CSARGLAGTDTGELFF
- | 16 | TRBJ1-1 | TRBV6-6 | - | TGTGCCAGCAGTTACTCGATAGCGGGGGCAAACACTGAAGCTTTCTTT | CASSYSIAGANTEAFF
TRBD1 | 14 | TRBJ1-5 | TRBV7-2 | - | TGTGCCAGCAGCATGAGGGACAGCTATCAGCCCCAGCATTTT | CASSMRDSYQPQHF
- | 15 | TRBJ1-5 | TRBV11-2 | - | TGTGCCAGCAGCTTAGGGGTTTGGGGCTATCAGCCCCAGCATTTT | CASSLGVWGYQPQHF
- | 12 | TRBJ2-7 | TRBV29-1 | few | TGCAGCGTCAATTACAACTCCTACGAGCAGTACTTC | CSVNYNSYEQYF
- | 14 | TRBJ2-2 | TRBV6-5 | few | TGTGCCAGCATCCAACGACCGAACACCGGGGAGCTGTTTTTT | CASIQRPNTGELFF
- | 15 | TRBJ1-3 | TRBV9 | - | TGTGCCAGCAGCGTGGCAGGGCTAAATGGAAACACCATATATTTT | CASSVAGLNGNTIYF
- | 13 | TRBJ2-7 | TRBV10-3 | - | TGTGCCATCAGTGCAGGACAGTTCTACGAGCAGTACTTC | CAISAGQFYEQYF
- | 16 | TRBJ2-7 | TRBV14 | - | TGTGCCAGCAGCCAAGATAAGGGGTGGGCCTGGAGCGAGCAGTACTTC | CASSQDKGWAWSEQYF
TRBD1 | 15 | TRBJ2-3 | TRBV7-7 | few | TGTGCCAGCAGCACCGGGACAGTTGGGTTAGATACGCAGTATTTT | CASSTGTVGLDTQYF
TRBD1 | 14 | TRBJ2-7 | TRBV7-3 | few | TGTGCCAGCAGCCCAGGACAGGGGGACTACGAGCAGTACTTC | CASSPGQGDYEQYF
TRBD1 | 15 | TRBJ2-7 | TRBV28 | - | TGTGCCAGCAGTTTAGCAACAGGGGGATTCTACGAGCAGTACTTC | CASSLATGGFYEQYF
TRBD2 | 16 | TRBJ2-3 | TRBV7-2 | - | TGTGCCAGCAGCTTGAGACTAGCATTGGGCACAGATACGCAGTATTTT | CASSLRLALGTDTQYF
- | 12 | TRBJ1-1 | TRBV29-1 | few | TGCAGCGTCGAAGAGGGAGAGGGCGAAGCTTTCTTT | CSVEEGEGEAFF